These 21 T cell receptor beta chains were sequenced from one sample in a study of blood T cell repertoires in COVID-19. TCRdb keeps only in-frame clones here, not all; method: immunoSEQ multiplex PCR. The data show approximately 220,000 clones, under 90% seen once. The sample taken for sequencing was PBMCs or T cells enriched from blood (not recorded which). The receptor source for this set is a woman aged 45-65 years who had been exposed to COVID-19.

This clone was recorded only once. V and J are TRBV30 and TRBJ2-2, with D perhaps matching TRBD1 (5 bases). CDR1 GTSNPN and CDR2 SVGIG come from the germline V gene (reference sequence). V gave up 4 bases and J gave up 6 bases, with 12 bases separating them. The CDR3 runs 13 residues. The CDR3 DNA sequence: TGTGCCTGGACAGGGAAAGGACCCGGGGAGCTGTTTTTT. Amino acid sequence: CAWTGKGPGELFF.

This clone has a handful of counts. CDR3 nucleotide sequence: TGTGCCAGCAGATCGCCGGCCAGGGATAATTCACCCCTCCACTTT. Its protein is CASRSPARDNSPLHF. This chain joins TRBV6-5 and TRBJ1-6; D might be TRBD1 (5 bases). Trimming left V 6 bases short and J 5 bases short, with 14 bases between. This CDR3 contains 15 residues. CDR1 MNHEY and CDR2 SVGAGI come from the germline V gene.

The CDR3 region is CASSSDTTGVADGYTF. DNA of the CDR3: TGCGCCAGCAGCTCGGATACGACAGGGGTAGCGGATGGCTACACCTTC. This sequence joins TRBV5-1 and TRBJ1-2, with 8 bases matching TRBD1. The V gene's germline CDR1 is SGHRS and CDR2 YFSETQ. With 3 bases clipped from V and 6 bases from J, the junction kept 13 bases outside the gene matches. This CDR3 contains 16 residues.

This clone was observed a few times. V is TRBV5-1 and J is TRBJ1-6; D not certain. The CDR3 runs to 14 residues. V was cut by 1 base and J by 10 bases, with 12 bases left in between. The V gene's germline CDR1 is SGHRS and CDR2 YFSETQ. CDR3 nucleotides: TGCGCCAGCAGCTTGAGCTTTGGTTCCTCACCCCTCCACTTT. Encoded protein: CASSLSFGSSPLHF.

The chain combines TRBV6-5 with TRBJ1-2; tentatively, D is TRBD1 (6 bases). Trimming shortened V by 6 bases and J by 5 bases, and 10 bases separated the two germline ends. The CDR3 consists of 12 residues. Looked up from germline, CDR1 is MNHEY and CDR2 is SVGAGI. This CDR3 reads CASSSDRYGYTF. In nucleotides, the CDR3 is TGTGCCAGCAGCTCGGACAGATATGGCTACACCTTC.

The chain employs TRBV27 and TRBJ1-1; D remains ambiguous. The CDR3 runs 14 residues. The germline gives CDR1 MNHEY, CDR2 SMNVEV (reference sequence). Trimming removed 4 bases at V and 0 bases at J, with 9 bases between. In nucleotides, the CDR3 is TGTGCCAGCAGTTCAGCAGACATGAACACTGAAGCTTTCTTT. This translates into CASSSADMNTEAFF.

This rearrangement joins TRBV6-5 to TRBJ2-1; TRBD2 might be the D (6 bases). The V gene's germline CDR1 is MNHEY and CDR2 SVGAGI. The CDR3 contains 11 residues. The V gene lost 8 bases and the J gene lost 9 bases, with 11 bases spanning the gap. The CDR3 loop is CASVGGVEQFF. The CDR3 nucleotides are TGTGCCAGCGTCGGGGGAGTTGAGCAGTTCTTC.

The chain joins TRBV12-3 or TRBV12-4 to TRBJ1-1; possible D gene TRBD1, 5 bases. The V gene lost 5 bases and the J gene lost 11 bases, with 15 bases spanning the gap. The CDR3 sequence is 12 residues long. CDR3 in DNA: TGTGCCAGCAGTCCTCGGGGACTGCGGGCTTTCTTT. Its protein is CASSPRGLRAFF.

The rearrangement links TRBV11-2 to TRBJ2-1, with 9 bases aligning to TRBD2. The V gene's germline CDR1 is SGHAT and CDR2 FQNNGV. The CDR3 sequence is 14 residues long. V lost 8 bases and J lost 5; bases outside the gene matches: 7. CDR3 sequence: CASGSGLAHNEQFF. CDR3 coding DNA: TGTGCCAGCGGGTCGGGACTAGCCCACAATGAGCAGTTCTTC.

This clone occurred a few times. V is TRBV28 and J is TRBJ2-6; a possible D gene is TRBD2 (5 bases). CDR1 and CDR2 (germline): MDHEN, SYDVKM. V was trimmed by 3 bases and J by 0 bases, leaving 9 bases between them. This CDR3 has 16 residues. The CDR3 reads CASSFGESSGANVLTF. CDR3 in DNA: TGTGCCAGCAGTTTTGGGGAGAGCTCTGGGGCCAACGTCCTGACTTTC.

This clone was seen just once. This rearrangement joins TRBV19 to TRBJ1-1; 9 nucleotides line up with TRBD1. With 8 bases clipped from V and 7 bases from J, the junction kept 5 bases outside the gene matches. The CDR3 totals 12 residues. CDR1 and CDR2 (germline): LNHDA, SQIVND (reference sequence). CDR3 in DNA: TGTGCCAGTCAACAGGGGGCCCTTGAAGCTTTCTTT. Encoded protein: CASQQGALEAFF.

This chain uses TRBV5-1 with TRBJ1-6, with a weak D call TRBD1 (5 bases). The CDR3 has 17 amino acids. CDR1 is SGHRS and CDR2 is YFSETQ in the germline V gene. V lost 0 bases and J 4 bases, leaving 14 bases between the germline ends. The CDR3 reads CASSLAGAGDYNSPLHF. For the CDR3, the DNA is TGCGCCAGCAGCTTGGCTGGGGCGGGGGATTATAATTCACCCCTCCACTTT. Full variable domain (rest looked up from reference TRBV5-1 and TRBJ1-6): KAGVTQTPRYLIKTRGQQVTLSCSPISGHRSVSWYQQTPGQGLQFLFEYFSETQRNKGNFPGRFSGRQFSNSRSEMNVSTLELGDSALYLCASSLAGAGDYNSPLHFGNGTRLTVT.

This rearrangement joins TRBV5-1 to TRBJ1-1; tentatively, D is TRBD1 (6 bases). V shed 1 base and J shed 5 bases, with 12 bases lying between them. Germline V gene sequence: CDR1 SGHRS, CDR2 YFSETQ. The length of the CDR3 is 14 residues. CDR3 residues: CASSLTGLGTEAFF. CDR3 in DNA: TGCGCCAGCAGCTTGACAGGGCTGGGAACTGAAGCTTTCTTT.

The rearrangement links TRBV19 to TRBJ1-2; 7 nucleotides align to TRBD1. There are 13 residues in the CDR3. V lost 5 bases to trimming and J lost 7 bases; unmatched junction nucleotides: 7. CDR1 is LNHDA and CDR2 is SQIVND in the germline V gene (reference sequence). The CDR3: CASSSNRGGGYTF. CDR3 DNA sequence: TGTGCCAGTAGTTCCAACAGGGGTGGTGGCTACACCTTC.

This clone was detected once. V and J are TRBV5-1 and TRBJ1-1; 9 positions match TRBD1. CDR1 SGHRS and CDR2 YFSETQ come from the germline V gene. The CDR3 contains 14 residues. Trimming removed 5 bases from V and 5 bases from J; junction bases left unmatched: 7. The CDR3 DNA is TGCGCCAGCAGACAAGACAGGGGGAGAACTGAAGCTTTCTTT. It specifies CASRQDRGRTEAFF.

This clone was detected once. The CDR3 protein is CASSRRGQGTGELFF. CDR3 nucleotides: TGCGCCAGCAGCCGTCGAGGACAGGGGACCGGGGAGCTGTTTTTT. The chain employs TRBV4-1 and TRBJ2-2, with 9 bases aligning to TRBD1. Germline V CDR1 and CDR2: MGHRA, YSYEKL. The CDR3 has 15 residues. V lost 4 bases to trimming and J lost 5 bases; unmatched junction nucleotides: 5.

The J gene is TRBJ1-1, the V gene TRBV7-2; a possible D gene is TRBD1 (6 bases). The CDR3 is made up of 14 amino acids. The V gene lost 4 bases and the J gene lost 4 bases, with 13 bases spanning the gap. CDR1 and CDR2 from the germline V gene are SGHTA and FQGNSA. CDR3 DNA sequence: TGTGCCAGCAGCTCCAGGGGTGTAGGCACTGAAGCTTTCTTT. It encodes CASSSRGVGTEAFF. The full variable domain, completed using reference TRBV7-2 and TRBJ1-1, is GAGVSQSPSNKVTEKGKDVELRCDPISGHTALYWYRQSLGQGLEFLIYFQGNSAPDKSGLPSDRFSAERTGGSVSTLTIQRTQQEDSAVYLCASSSRGVGTEAFFGQGTRLTVV.

The chain employs TRBV19 and TRBJ1-5; 11 bases align to TRBD1. The V and J ends lost 5 bases and 4 bases, in that order; junction bases with no gene match: 7. From germline, CDR1 is LNHDA and CDR2 SQIVND (reference sequence). CDR3 length: 16 residues. CDR3 protein: CASSPRTGGGNQPQHF. The DNA of the CDR3 is TGTGCCAGTAGTCCGAGGACAGGGGGCGGGAATCAGCCCCAGCATTTT.

The rearrangement uses TRBV3-1 (or the pseudogene TRBV3-2) and TRBJ2-3, with 9 positions matching TRBD1. J lost 7 bases, V lost 4 bases, and 12 bases had no gene match. Per the germline V gene, CDR1 is LGHDT and CDR2 is YNNKEL (reference sequence). There are 16 residues in the CDR3. The CDR3 reads CASSRTTGTGPYTQYF. CDR3 nucleotide sequence: TGTGCCAGCAGCCGGACGACCGGGACAGGGCCCTATACGCAGTATTTT.

The chain is built from TRBV28 and TRBJ1-5; D may be TRBD1 (5 bases). The germline V and J ends were trimmed by 3 bases and 2 bases, with 11 bases remaining between them. The CDR3 is made up of 15 amino acids. Germline loops: CDR1 MDHEN, CDR2 SYDVKM. CDR3 sequence reads: CASSLRGGGNQPQHF. CDR3 bases: TGTGCCAGCAGTTTGAGGGGAGGGGGCAATCAGCCCCAGCATTTT.

On this clone: Other nucleotide sequences in the sample specify the same CDR3. The genes are TRBV19 and TRBJ1-1, with D maybe TRBD1 (6 bases). Germline-derived CDR1 and CDR2 are LNHDA and SQIVND (reference sequence). CDR3 length: 15 residues. Deletions cut 6 bases from V and 0 bases from J, with 14 bases between. CDR3 sequence: CASSITGTMNTEAFF. DNA for the CDR3: TGTGCCAGTAGCATAACCGGGACAATGAACACTGAAGCTTTCTTT.